In this sample, the clone carrying this T cell receptor beta chain turned up many times. This sample stems from a study of early T cells in non-severe SARS-CoV-2 infection. Trimming left V 2 bases short and J 3 bases short, with 15 bases between. The germline V gene encodes CDR1 SGHDT and CDR2 YYEEEE. The CDR3 runs to 15 residues. From the 5' RACE reads, TCRdb called clonotypes with MiXCR, one entry per CDR3 protein. The sample lists 20,000 to 25,000 distinct CDR3 sequences, 4.5% occurring once. This receptor was identified in an adult who was a healthcare worker with PCR-confirmed SARS-CoV-2 infection or an uninfected control (not recorded which). The source material was whole blood. The chain combines TRBV5-6 with TRBJ2-7; D might be TRBD1 (6 bases). The CDR3 here is CASSFGPGAIYEQYF. CDR3 nucleotides: TGTGCCAGCAGCTTTGGGCCAGGGGCCATCTACGAGCAGTACTTC.